These T cell receptor beta chains were read from a single sample in a study of T cell repertoires in cytomegalovirus infection. TCRdb re-called the reads with MiXCR, one entry per CDR3 protein. The sample yields under 200,000 distinct CDR3 sequences, about a tenth seen once. The sample consisted of PBMCs. Source of these receptors: a human donor in good health (CMV status not recorded). Some clones in this sample may be carry-over from other donors' samples. Each CDR3 is given with its conserved first and last residue. Fields, in order: D gene, J gene, clone size, V gene, CDR3 protein, CDR3 DNA. D genes are given only for firm matches. Clone size appears in some rows only: once, few, many, or a class for an expanded clone.

>.|TRBJ2-1|many|TRBV14
CASSQDMVYNEQFF
TGTGCCAGCAGCCAAGATATGGTCTACAATGAGCAGTTCTTC
>TRBD1|TRBJ2-7|many|TRBV7-2
CASSPRGGGTTYEQYF
TGTGCCAGCAGCCCTAGAGGGGGCGGAACAACCTACGAGCAGTACTTC
>.|TRBJ2-2|.|TRBV29-1
CSVEPTGTGELFF
TGCAGCGTTGAGCCGACCGGCACCGGGGAGCTGTTTTTT
>.|TRBJ2-2|many|TRBV6-1
CASSEIGKGLNTGELFF
TGTGCCAGCAGTGAAATCGGAAAGGGACTGAACACCGGGGAGCTGTTTTTT
>.|TRBJ2-1|.|TRBV25-1
CASSEMAGDEQFF
TGTGCCAGCAGTGAGATGGCAGGGGATGAGCAGTTCTTC
>.|TRBJ1-5|.|TRBV30
CAWSVGDNQPQHF
TGTGCCTGGAGTGTGGGGGACAATCAGCCCCAGCATTTT
>.|TRBJ1-1|many|TRBV7-9
CASSLDSGMNTEAFF
TGTGCCAGCAGCTTAGACAGTGGGATGAACACTGAAGCTTTCTTT
>TRBD2|TRBJ2-1|.|TRBV4-2
CASSETSGVDNEQFF
TGTGCCAGCAGCGAAACTAGCGGGGTTGACAATGAGCAGTTCTTC
>.|TRBJ2-5|many|TRBV7-2
CASSNREQETQYF
TGTGCCAGCAGCAACAGGGAGCAAGAGACCCAGTACTTC
>TRBD1|TRBJ1-3|many|TRBV7-2
CASKTGGASGNTIYF
TGTGCCAGCAAGACAGGGGGCGCTTCTGGAAACACCATATATTTT
>TRBD1|TRBJ1-2|many|TRBV5-4
CASSPTGDYGYTF
TGTGCCAGCAGCCCTACAGGGGACTATGGCTACACCTTC
>.|TRBJ2-7|many|TRBV20-1
CSARDMSGPSYEQYF
TGCAGTGCTAGAGATATGTCAGGACCCTCCTACGAGCAGTACTTC
>.|TRBJ2-7|.|TRBV7-8
CASSTNYEQYF
TGTGCCAGCAGCACTAACTACGAGCAGTACTTC
>.|TRBJ1-2|many|TRBV12-3/TRBV12-4
CASSPRGRALTPANYGYTF
TGTGCCAGCAGTCCTAGGGGCAGGGCTTTGACCCCAGCTAACTATGGCTACACCTTC
>.|TRBJ1-2|few|TRBV19
CASSPGTEYYGYTF
TGTGCCAGTAGTCCGGGGACGGAGTACTATGGCTACACCTTC